Below, 12 T cell receptor beta chains from the same sample are listed, as sequenced in a study of T cell responses to AZD1222 COVID-19 vaccine. Data came from immunoSEQ multiplex PCR; TCRdb stores just in-frame clones and leaves some out. Of 30,000 to 35,000 clones in the sample, 86% were seen once. Sequences were derived from peripheral blood, sampled on day 0 of AZD1222 vaccination. The receptors come from an adult in good health.

The CDR3 DNA is TGTGCCAGCAGACTAGGAACAGATACGCAGTATTTT. Translation: CASRLGTDTQYF. The chain employs TRBV2 and TRBJ2-3; perhaps TRBD2 as D (5 bases). The CDR3 consists of 12 residues. Germline CDR1 reads SNHLY; CDR2 reads FYNNEI. The ends were cut back, 6 bases at V and 3 bases at J, with 7 bases in the middle.

The rearrangement uses TRBV13 and TRBJ2-7; D tentatively reads TRBD1 or TRBD2 (6 bases each). In germline, CDR1 is PRHDT, CDR2 FYEKMQ (reference sequence). V was clipped by 4 bases and J by 5 bases, with 21 bases between them. The length of the CDR3 is 16 residues. This CDR3 is CASSSAGQGFSHEQYF. The DNA for the CDR3 is TGTGCCAGCAGCTCGGCGGGGCAGGGGTTTTCCCACGAGCAGTACTTC.

The chain is built from TRBV27 and TRBJ2-3, with 11 bases aligning to TRBD2. The germline V gene encodes CDR1 MNHEY and CDR2 SMNVEV (reference sequence). The J segment lost 2 bases and the V segment lost 5 bases, leaving 6 bases of the junction unmatched. This CDR3 spans 16 amino acids. CDR3 nucleotide sequence: TGTGCCAGCAGTCTTGGACTAGCGGGTAACACAGATACGCAGTATTTT. Its translation is CASSLGLAGNTDTQYF.

This clone was seen just once. The gene calls are TRBV2 and TRBJ1-2; 8 positions agree with TRBD1. Germline loops: CDR1 SNHLY, CDR2 FYNNEI. This CDR3 spans 14 amino acids. CDR3 nucleotides: TGTTCATCCTCGAGGCAGGGGGCATACTATGGCTACACCTTC. Its translation: CSSSRQGAYYGYTF.

The J gene is TRBJ2-1, the V gene TRBV6-1, with 13 bases fitting TRBD2. Germline trimming cut 4 bases from V and 9 bases from J; bases unmatched to any gene: 15. The length of the CDR3 is 18 residues. Germline CDR1 reads MNHNS; CDR2 reads SASEGT. In DNA, the CDR3 is TGTGCCAGCAGTGGGACTAGCGGGAGTTTGAGGGCCATCAGTGAGCAGTTCTTC. This gives the protein CASSGTSGSLRAISEQFF.

This sequence joins TRBV15 and TRBJ1-4, with D uncertain. Germline values: CDR1 LNHNV, CDR2 YYDKDF (reference sequence). This CDR3 is 13 amino acids long. The V gene lost 0 bases and the J gene lost 15 bases, with 14 bases spanning the gap. CDR3 nucleotides: TGTGCCACCAGCAGAGATTACCTCGGTTCTATGTTTTTT. Its protein is CATSRDYLGSMFF.

The chain employs TRBV29-1 and TRBJ2-5; D gene uncertain. Trimming cost V 4 bases and J 4 bases, with 10 bases left between them. The CDR3 covers 12 residues. Germline CDR1 and CDR2: SQVTM and ANQGSEA. This CDR3 reads CSVALYGETQYF. The CDR3 bases are TGCAGCGTTGCCCTATACGGAGAGACCCAGTACTTC.

The CDR3 DNA is TGTGCCATCACCAGGGACAGTAGCTCCTACAATGAGCAGTTCTTC. As protein: CAITRDSSSYNEQFF. The chain recombines TRBV10-3 with TRBJ2-1; the match to TRBD1 covers 7 bases. The J segment lost 0 bases and the V segment lost 7 bases, leaving 6 bases of the junction unmatched. The CDR3 contains 15 residues. CDR1 ENHRY and CDR2 SYGVKD come from the germline V gene.

CDR3 in amino acids: CASTSGGPLETQYF. The DNA for the CDR3 is TGTGCCAGCACTAGCGGGGGGCCCTTAGAGACCCAGTACTTC. The chain joins TRBV28 to TRBJ2-5; the match to TRBD2 covers 11 bases. The CDR3 is made up of 14 amino acids. Trimming removed 7 bases from V and 4 bases from J; junction bases left unmatched: 5. The germline gives CDR1 MDHEN, CDR2 SYDVKM.

This rearrangement joins TRBV5-1 to TRBJ1-2, with TRBD1 identical over 9 bases. The CDR3 loop spans 14 amino acids. V trimming: 4 bases; J trimming: 3 bases; junction bases outside the gene matches: 4. Germline CDR1 SGHRS, CDR2 YFSETQ. The CDR3 loop reads CASSRQGVDYGYTF. Here the CDR3 DNA reads TGCGCCAGCAGCCGACAGGGGGTGGACTATGGCTACACCTTC.

The V call is TRBV6-5, the J call TRBJ2-3; 9 bases agree with TRBD2. CDR3 length: 14 residues. V lost 5 bases and J lost 2; bases outside the gene matches: 2. The germline V gene encodes CDR1 MNHEY and CDR2 SVGAGI. In nucleotides, the CDR3 is TGTGCCAGCAGTCGACTAGCGGCCACAGATACGCAGTATTTT. Its protein is CASSRLAATDTQYF.

The rearrangement uses TRBV7-9 and TRBJ1-4; D is unresolved. Germline CDR1 and CDR2: SEHNR and FQNEAQ (reference sequence). The CDR3 consists of 14 residues. Trimming took off 4 bases at V and 7 bases at J, with 13 bases between the two ends. CDR3 in DNA: TGTGCCAGCAGCTCAACAACAGCGACTGAAAAACTGTTTTTT. It is translated as CASSSTTATEKLFF. The entire variable domain, with the rest obtained from reference TRBV7-9 and TRBJ1-4, is as follows: DTGVSQNPRHKITKRGQNVTFRCDPISEHNRLYWYRQTLGQGPEFLTYFQNEAQLEKSRLLSDRFSAERPKGSFSTLEIQRTEQGDSAMYLCASSSTTATEKLFFGSGTQLSVL.